These 21 T cell receptor beta chains share one sample of origin, sequenced in a study of T cell repertoires in cytomegalovirus infection. TCRdb re-analysed the reads in MiXCR, keeping a single row per CDR3 protein. The repertoire holds roughly 920,000 distinct CDR3 sequences, with around a third as singletons. These receptors lack a known antigen. Sample: cultured CD8+ T cells from PBMCs, taken from culture after CMV antigen stimulation. The receptors originated from a human donor in good health (CMV status not recorded). Some clones in this sample may be carry-over from other donors' samples.

The chain couples TRBV13 to TRBJ1-1; weak D call: TRBD1 (5 bases). Germline lookup yields CDR1 PRHDT and CDR2 FYEKMQ (reference sequence). There are 14 residues in the CDR3. V was shortened by 0 bases and J by 8 bases, with 13 bases between the two germline ends. Written as DNA, the CDR3 is TGTGCCAGCAGCTTAGGCCTAAAGGGGCTCGAAGCTTTCTTT. Translating gives CASSLGLKGLEAFF.

The chain uses TRBV15 and TRBJ1-5, with a tentative D call TRBD1 (5 bases). There are 14 residues in the CDR3. CDR1 and CDR2 (germline): LNHNV, YYDKDF (reference sequence). The V and J ends lost 4 bases and 3 bases respectively, with 10 bases between them. DNA for the CDR3: TGTGCCACCAGCACCGGGGCCTTCAATCAGCCCCAGCATTTT. This translates into CATSTGAFNQPQHF.

V gene TRBV29-1 combines with J gene TRBJ2-7; possibly TRBD1 for D (5 bases). This CDR3 spans 15 amino acids. CDR1 and CDR2 (germline): SQVTM, ANQGSEA. Trimming pared 0 bases from V and 3 bases from J, leaving 15 bases between. As DNA, the CDR3 is TGCAGCGTTGAAGATTACACGGGCAGGGACTACGAGCAGTACTTC. This gives the protein CSVEDYTGRDYEQYF.

The chain is built from TRBV7-9 and TRBJ2-1; weak D call: TRBD1 (6 bases). V was cut by 4 bases and J by 4 bases, with 17 bases left in between. Per germline, CDR1 SEHNR and CDR2 FQNEAQ (reference sequence). CDR3 length: 16 amino acids. CDR3 amino acids: CASSSGGWGPYNEQFF. The CDR3 nucleotides read TGTGCCAGCAGCTCCGGCGGGTGGGGGCCATACAATGAGCAGTTCTTC. Using reference TRBV7-9 and TRBJ2-1 for the parts outside the CDR3, the full variable domain is DTGVSQNPRHKITKRGQNVTFRCDPISEHNRLYWYRQTLGQGPEFLTYFQNEAQLEKSRLLSDRFSAERPKGSFSTLEIQRTEQGDSAMYLCASSSGGWGPYNEQFFGPGTRLTVL.

A few counts support this clonotype. The chain is built from TRBV19 and TRBJ2-7; a weak D match, TRBD1 (5 bases). The CDR3 runs 14 residues. Trimming pared 3 bases from V and 3 bases from J, leaving 12 bases between. Germline CDR1 LNHDA, CDR2 SQIVND (reference sequence). The CDR3 DNA reads TGTGCCAGTAGTATTCTACAGGCAAACTACGAGCAGTACTTC. Residues: CASSILQANYEQYF.

This clonotype was observed at least ten times. The chain uses TRBV7-8 and TRBJ1-5; no reliable D call. The CDR3 spans 14 residues. V lost 5 bases, J lost 4 bases, and 12 bases lay in between. The germline V gene has CDR1 SGHVS and CDR2 FQNEAQ. CDR3 sequence: CASSVRALNQPQHF. Here the CDR3 DNA reads TGTGCCAGCAGCGTCCGGGCCCTTAATCAGCCCCAGCATTTT.

This clonotype has at least ten counts. The J gene is TRBJ2-2, the V gene TRBV12-3 or TRBV12-4; D is unresolved. The CDR3 length is 12 residues. Trimming removed 3 bases at V and 8 bases at J, with 7 bases between. CDR3 nucleotides: TGTGCCAGCAGTTTTGATGGAGGGGAGCTGTTTTTT. Its protein product is CASSFDGGELFF.

The rearrangement links TRBV9 to TRBJ1-6; D is uncertain. Trimming pared 0 bases from V and 5 bases from J, leaving 15 bases between. The CDR3 covers 17 residues. Germline V gene data show CDR1 as SGDLS and CDR2 as YYNGEE. This CDR3 reads CASSVEEGGHDNSPLHF. Here the CDR3 DNA reads TGTGCCAGCAGCGTAGAGGAAGGAGGGCACGATAATTCACCCCTCCACTTT.

This clonotype appeared a few times. The chain links TRBV6-2 or TRBV6-3 to TRBJ2-7; D perhaps matches TRBD1 (6 bases). The germline V and J ends were trimmed by 6 bases and 0 bases, with 15 bases remaining between them. In germline, CDR1 is MNHEY, CDR2 SVGEGT. CDR3 length: 15 residues. CDR3 DNA: TGTGCCAGCAGCCCCAGGACAGCCAGCTCCTACGAGCAGTACGTC. Protein sequence: CASSPRTASSYEQYV.

This chain connects TRBV7-9 to TRBJ2-1; D is perhaps TRBD2 (7 bases). V gave up 3 bases and J gave up 15 bases, with 15 bases separating them. Germline values: CDR1 SEHNR, CDR2 FQNEAQ (reference sequence). The CDR3 has 12 residues. The CDR3 region has the DNA TGTGCCAGCAGCTTGGGGGGGCCGGGGTCGTTCTTC. Protein sequence: CASSLGGPGSFF. The variable domain in full, with the rest retrieved from reference TRBV7-9 and TRBJ2-1, is DTGVSQNPRHKITKRGQNVTFRCDPISEHNRLYWYRQTLGQGPEFLTYFQNEAQLEKSRLLSDRFSAERPKGSFSTLEIQRTEQGDSAMYLCASSLGGPGSFFGPGTRLTVL.

There are a few counts of this clonotype. The chain joins TRBV6-5 to TRBJ1-4; the D is unclear. Per the germline V gene, CDR1 is MNHEY and CDR2 is SVGAGI. V lost 4 bases and J 0 bases, leaving 9 bases between the germline ends. The CDR3 loop spans 15 amino acids. The chain's CDR3 is CASSWTVATNEKLFF. The CDR3 region has the DNA TGTGCCAGCAGTTGGACGGTTGCAACTAATGAAAAACTGTTTTTT.

This chain connects TRBV27 to TRBJ2-3; 7 bases map to TRBD1. CDR3 size: 14 residues. The V segment lost 4 bases and the J segment 4 bases; nucleotides outside the gene matches: 5. Germline CDR1 is MNHEY and CDR2 is SMNVEV (reference sequence). The CDR3 is CASSWGQMADTQYF. CDR3 in DNA: TGTGCCAGCAGTTGGGGACAGATGGCAGATACGCAGTATTTT.

This clonotype was picked up a small number of times. A much larger clone differs by one base, so this may be a read error. The rearrangement joins TRBV9 to TRBJ2-1; TRBD2 agrees at 9 bases. CDR1 and CDR2 (germline): SGDLS, YYNGEE. Trimming cost V 0 bases and J 2 bases; bases outside gene matches: 3. The CDR3 is 16 residues long. For the CDR3, the DNA is TGTGCCAGCAGCGTAGCGGCGGGGGGGCCCTACAATGAGCAGTTCTTC. Amino acid sequence: CASSVAAGGPYNEQFF.

The chain uses TRBV6-2 or TRBV6-3 and TRBJ1-6; a possible D gene is TRBD1 (6 bases). CDR3 length equals 16 residues. CDR1 is MNHEY and CDR2 is SVGEGT in the germline V gene. Trimming stripped 6 bases from V and 0 bases from J, with 12 bases between. In nucleotides, the CDR3 is TGTGCCAGCAGGACAGACAGGAGCTCCTATAATTCACCCCTCCACTTT. Translating it yields CASRTDRSSYNSPLHF.

The V and J genes are TRBV4-1 and TRBJ2-5; D may be TRBD2 (6 bases). This CDR3 spans 16 amino acids. Germline lookup yields CDR1 MGHRA and CDR2 YSYEKL. V lost 0 bases to trimming and J lost 4 bases, with 15 bases between them. For the CDR3, the DNA is TGCGCCAGCAGCCAAGATCGCGGGGCACTGGGAGAGACCCAGTACTTC. The encoded protein is CASSQDRGALGETQYF.

The CDR3 region has the DNA TGTGCCAGCAGAAAAACCAGGGGACCCATCGAGCAGTACTTC. Amino acids: CASRKTRGPIEQYF. The chain combines TRBV28 with TRBJ2-7; TRBD1 is a possible D gene (6 bases). The CDR3 runs to 14 residues. V shed 6 bases and J shed 6 bases, with 18 bases lying between them. Germline CDR1 and CDR2: MDHEN and SYDVKM. Based on the CDR3 plus reference TRBV28 and TRBJ2-7, the full variable domain is DVKVTQSSRYLVKRTGEKVFLECVQDMDHENMFWYRQDPGLGLRLIYFSYDVKMKEKGDIPEGYSVSREKKERFSLILESASTNQTSMYLCASRKTRGPIEQYFGPGTRLTVT.

Only a few counts were recorded for this clonotype. The V call is TRBV7-8, the J call TRBJ1-5, with D unclear. From germline, CDR1 is SGHVS and CDR2 FQNEAQ. The CDR3 runs to 16 residues. The V and J ends lost 4 bases and 1 base respectively, with 14 bases between them. CDR3 sequence (DNA): TGTGCCAGCAGCTGGGCAGAGATGTACAGCAATCAGCCCCAGCATTTT. This sequence encodes CASSWAEMYSNQPQHF.

A few counts support this clonotype. The genes are TRBV11-3 and TRBJ2-5; 10 positions agree with TRBD1. CDR1 and CDR2 (germline): SGHNT, YENEEA. Trimming took 5 bases from V and 2 from J; bases not matched to a gene: 8. This CDR3 has 16 amino acids. The CDR3 reads CASSPGQGGLQETQYF. As DNA, the CDR3 is TGTGCCAGCAGCCCAGGACAGGGGGGCTTACAAGAGACCCAGTACTTC.

There are a few counts of this clonotype. V is TRBV6-2 or TRBV6-3 and J is TRBJ1-2; 10 positions match TRBD1. This CDR3 has 18 residues. Germline CDR1 MNHEY, CDR2 SVGEGT. The trim removed 2 bases at V and 2 bases at J, leaving 11 bases unmatched. In DNA, the CDR3 is TGTGCCAGCAGTTACGTGGTCGGGACAGGGGCTCCAAACTATGGCTACACCTTC. This codes for CASSYVVGTGAPNYGYTF.

This clonotype has more than one count but fewer than ten. The chain combines TRBV6-6 with TRBJ1-6; TRBD1 might be the D (5 bases). This CDR3 comprises 16 residues. Germline CDR1 is MNHNY and CDR2 is SVGAGI (reference sequence). V shed 3 bases and J shed 5 bases, with 14 bases lying between them. The DNA for the CDR3 is TGTGCCAGCAGTTATGTTACGACAGAAGATAATTCACCCCTCCACTTT. Translation gives CASSYVTTEDNSPLHF.

At least ten counts were recorded for this clonotype. The chain links TRBV12-3 or TRBV12-4 to TRBJ1-5; D is unresolved. V was clipped by 1 base and J by 7 bases, with 11 bases between them. CDR3 size: 14 residues. CDR3 in DNA: TGTGCCAGCAGTTTAGGGTCAAGGCTACAGCCCCAGCATTTT. Protein sequence: CASSLGSRLQPQHF.